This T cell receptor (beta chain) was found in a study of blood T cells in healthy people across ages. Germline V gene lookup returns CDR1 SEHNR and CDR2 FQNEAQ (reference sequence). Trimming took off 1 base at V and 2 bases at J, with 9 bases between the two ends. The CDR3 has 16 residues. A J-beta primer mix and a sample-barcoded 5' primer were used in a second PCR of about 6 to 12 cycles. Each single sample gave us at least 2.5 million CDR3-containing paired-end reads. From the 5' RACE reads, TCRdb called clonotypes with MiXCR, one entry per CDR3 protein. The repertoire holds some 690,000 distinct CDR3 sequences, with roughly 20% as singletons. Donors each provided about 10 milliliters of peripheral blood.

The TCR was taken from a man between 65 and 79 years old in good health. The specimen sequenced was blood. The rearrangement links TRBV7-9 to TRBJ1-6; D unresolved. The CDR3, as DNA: TGTGCCAGCAGCTTAGAAGTTTTCACCTATAATTCACCCCTCCACTTT. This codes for CASSLEVFTYNSPLHF. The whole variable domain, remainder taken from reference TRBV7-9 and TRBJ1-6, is DTGVSQNPRHKITKRGQNVTFRCDPISEHNRLYWYRQTLGQGPEFLTYFQNEAQLEKSRLLSDRFSAERPKGSFSTLEIQRTEQGDSAMYLCASSLEVFTYNSPLHFGNGTRLTVT.